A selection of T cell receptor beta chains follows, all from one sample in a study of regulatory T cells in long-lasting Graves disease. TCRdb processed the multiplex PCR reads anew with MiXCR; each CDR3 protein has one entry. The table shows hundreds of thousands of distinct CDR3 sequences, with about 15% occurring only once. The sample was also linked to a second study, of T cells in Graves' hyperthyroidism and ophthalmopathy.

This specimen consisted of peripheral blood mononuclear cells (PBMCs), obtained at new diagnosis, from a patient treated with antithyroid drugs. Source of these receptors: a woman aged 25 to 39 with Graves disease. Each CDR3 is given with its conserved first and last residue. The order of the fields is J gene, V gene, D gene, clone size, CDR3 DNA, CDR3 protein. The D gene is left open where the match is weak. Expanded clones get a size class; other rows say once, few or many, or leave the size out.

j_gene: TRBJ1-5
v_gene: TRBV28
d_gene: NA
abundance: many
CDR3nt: TGTGCCACCCTCAAGGGGCCCCAGCATTTT
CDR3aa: CATLKGPQHF

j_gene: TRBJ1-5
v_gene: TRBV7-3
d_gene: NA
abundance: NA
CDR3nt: TGTGCCAGCAGCGGGGGCCCAAGTCAGCCCCAGCATTTT
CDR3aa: CASSGGPSQPQHF

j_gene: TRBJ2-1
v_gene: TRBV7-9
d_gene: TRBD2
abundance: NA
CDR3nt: TGTGCCAGCAGTACCTGGCTACTAGCGGACTACAATGAGCAGTTCTTC
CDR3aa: CASSTWLLADYNEQFF

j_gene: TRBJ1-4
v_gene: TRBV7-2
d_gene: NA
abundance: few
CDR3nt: TGTGCCAGCAGCTGGGGGGGCGGGATGGAGAAACTGTCTTTT
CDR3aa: CASSWGGGMEKLSF

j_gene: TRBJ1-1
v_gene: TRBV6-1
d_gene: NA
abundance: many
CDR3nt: TGTGCCAGCAGTCCCCCGCAGCGCACTGAAGCTTTCTTT
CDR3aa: CASSPPQRTEAFF

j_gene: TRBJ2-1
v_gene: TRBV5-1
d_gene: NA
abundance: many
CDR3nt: TGCGCCAGCAGCTTCAGGGTCCATGAGCAGTTCTTC
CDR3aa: CASSFRVHEQFF

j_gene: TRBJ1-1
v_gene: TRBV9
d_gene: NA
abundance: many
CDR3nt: TGTGCCAGCGGGACCCTGGGGTGGGGAGAAGCTTTCTTT
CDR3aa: CASGTLGWGEAFF

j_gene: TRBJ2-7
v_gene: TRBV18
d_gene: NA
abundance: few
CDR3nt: TGTGCCAGCTCACCTTCTAGCACTCTCGAGCAGTACTTC
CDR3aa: CASSPSSTLEQYF

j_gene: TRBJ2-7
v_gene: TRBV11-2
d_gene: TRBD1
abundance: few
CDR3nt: TGTGCCAGCAGCTCAGGATGGAGAGGGACAGGGGCATTCGAGCAGTACTTC
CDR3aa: CASSSGWRGTGAFEQYF

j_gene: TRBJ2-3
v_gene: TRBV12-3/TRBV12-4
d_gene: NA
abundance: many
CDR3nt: TGTGCCAGCAGTTTATTGTTAGTAGATACGCAGTATTTT
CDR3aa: CASSLLLVDTQYF

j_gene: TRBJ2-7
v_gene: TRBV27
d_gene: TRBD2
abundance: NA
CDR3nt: TGTGCCAGCAGTTTCGGGAGGGCCCCCTACGAGCAGTACTTC
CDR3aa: CASSFGRAPYEQYF

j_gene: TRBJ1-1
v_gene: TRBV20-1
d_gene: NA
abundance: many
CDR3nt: TGCAGTGCTCCCTCGGTGACAGCGAACACTGAAGCTTTCTTT
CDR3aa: CSAPSVTANTEAFF

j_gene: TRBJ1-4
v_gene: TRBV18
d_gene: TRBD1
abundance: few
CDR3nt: TGTGCCAGCTCACCACCGGACAGGGGATATACAACTAATGAAAAACTGTTTTTT
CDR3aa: CASSPPDRGYTTNEKLFF

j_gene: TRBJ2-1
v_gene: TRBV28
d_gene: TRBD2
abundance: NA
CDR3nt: TGTGCCAGCAGTTTAGGGGGCGCGGGAGGCATTTATGAGCAGTTCTTC
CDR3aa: CASSLGGAGGIYEQFF

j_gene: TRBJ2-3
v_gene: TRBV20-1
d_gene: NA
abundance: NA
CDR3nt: TGCAGTGCAAATCAGGGGCGAAGCAACACAGATACGCAGTATTTT
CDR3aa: CSANQGRSNTDTQYF